This entry lists 28 T cell receptor beta chains sequenced from one sample in a study of T cells in Graves' hyperthyroidism and ophthalmopathy. The investigators amplified TCR beta CDR3 regions from RNA transcripts. With the HTBI primer set, the TCR CDR3 went through a first round of RT-PCR. Using its own MiXCR run on the multiplex PCR reads, TCRdb lists one record per CDR3 protein. The repertoire holds 750,000 to 950,000 distinct CDR3 sequences, more than 30% seen once, with roughly 8.3% in the top ten. The material sequenced was blood. The origin of the receptors is a man younger than 30 with Graves' hyperthyroidism.

Many counts were recorded for this clonotype. The chain carries TRBV7-2 and TRBJ2-6, with D tentatively TRBD1 (5 bases). This CDR3 region has 19 residues. Deletions cut 3 bases from V and 0 bases from J, with 18 bases between. Germline assignment: CDR1 SGHTA and CDR2 FQGNSA. This CDR3 reads CASSFGAGPGISGANVLTF. The CDR3 DNA follows: TGTGCCAGCAGCTTTGGGGCTGGGCCAGGCATCTCTGGGGCCAACGTCCTGACTTTC.

This clonotype came up a few times. The chain is built from TRBV7-2 and TRBJ1-6, with TRBD1 as a possible D gene (6 bases). The CDR3 has 16 residues. Trimming took off 5 bases at V and 9 bases at J, with 20 bases between the two ends. Germline V lookup: CDR1 SGHTA, CDR2 FQGNSA. CDR3 protein: CASSQSLGGGSSPLHF. Written as DNA, the CDR3 is TGTGCCAGCAGCCAGAGCCTCGGTGGGGGCAGTTCACCCCTCCACTTT.

This clonotype appeared many times. V and J are TRBV10-3 and TRBJ1-5, with a possible D match to TRBD1 (6 bases). In germline, CDR1 is ENHRY, CDR2 SYGVKD. This CDR3 contains 14 residues. V lost 5 bases to trimming and J lost 4 bases, with 12 bases between them. The CDR3 sequence: CAISKTGSNQPQHF. In DNA, the CDR3 is TGTGCCATCAGTAAGACAGGCTCAAATCAGCCCCAGCATTTT.

As regards this clonotype: A read error may explain this, as a much larger clone is one base away. This chain links TRBV5-1 with TRBJ1-1; 7 bases fit TRBD1. Germline CDR1 is SGHRS and CDR2 is YFSETQ. The CDR3 has 15 amino acids. Unmatched junction bases numbered 8, after V lost 3 bases and J lost 3 bases. CDR3 DNA: TGCGCCAGCAGCTGGAAGACAGGGATGGACACTGAAGCTTTCTTT. Its translation is CASSWKTGMDTEAFF.

Many counts were recorded for this clonotype. The rearrangement links TRBV10-3 to TRBJ2-7; tentatively, D is TRBD2 (5 bases). This CDR3 is built from 15 residues. V lost 2 bases and J lost 2, with 13 bases in between. Germline V gene sequence: CDR1 ENHRY, CDR2 SYGVKD. The CDR3 DNA reads TGTGCCATCAGTGAGGACGGCGGGTCCACCTACGAGCAGTACTTC. Protein sequence: CAISEDGGSTYEQYF.

This clonotype was counted only a few times. The chain has TRBV7-8 and TRBJ2-5, with 8 bases matching TRBD2. Germline V gene sequence: CDR1 SGHVS, CDR2 FQNEAQ. This CDR3 contains 17 residues. V shed 6 bases and J 2 bases; nucleotides not matched to a gene: 14. CDR3 protein: CASSSKGTSGLQETQYF. The CDR3 DNA sequence: TGTGCCAGCAGTTCCAAGGGTACTAGCGGTCTACAAGAGACCCAGTACTTC.

There are many counts of this clonotype. The chain carries TRBV10-3 and TRBJ2-7; D gene unclear. CDR1 is ENHRY and CDR2 is SYGVKD in the germline V gene. This CDR3 is 11 amino acids long. V gave up 4 bases and J gave up 1 base, with 2 bases separating them. Written as DNA, the CDR3 is TGTGCCATCAGTGCGTCCTACGAGCAGTACTTC. It is translated as CAISASYEQYF.

The table lists this clonotype with many counts. The rearrangement joins TRBV25-1 to TRBJ1-6; no definite D call. The V gene lost 3 bases and the J gene lost 9 bases, with 15 bases spanning the gap. The CDR3 loop spans 15 amino acids. Per germline, CDR1 MGHDK and CDR2 SYGVNS. The CDR3 DNA is TGTGCCAGCAGTGACGTTCCCGGGGTGTTTTCACCCCTCCACTTT. This encodes CASSDVPGVFSPLHF.

Many counts were recorded for this clonotype. The chain couples TRBV29-1 to TRBJ2-7; TRBD1 might be the D (6 bases). The CDR3 sequence is 11 residues long. Looked up from germline, CDR1 is SQVTM and CDR2 is ANQGSEA. The CDR3 region has the DNA TGCAGGACCAAACAGGGCCACGAGCAGTACTTC. Amino acids: CRTKQGHEQYF.

This clonotype was detected many times. The V and J genes are TRBV29-1 and TRBJ1-2; D remains ambiguous. V lost 7 bases, J lost 7 bases, and 19 bases lay in between. Germline values: CDR1 SQVTM, CDR2 ANQGSEA. This CDR3 is built from 13 residues. The CDR3 is CSASPLAGSGYTF. CDR3 bases: TGCAGCGCCTCCCCCTTGGCGGGCAGTGGCTACACCTTC.

The V and J genes are TRBV5-1 and TRBJ1-1; no clear D. Trimming pared 5 bases from V and 1 base from J, leaving 18 bases between. CDR3 length: 16 residues. Germline values: CDR1 SGHRS, CDR2 YFSETQ. Here the CDR3 reads CASSVSSPPWNTEAFF. The CDR3 DNA follows: TGCGCCAGCAGTGTGAGCAGTCCTCCTTGGAACACTGAAGCTTTCTTT.

This clonotype appeared many times. The rearrangement uses TRBV29-1 and TRBJ1-1, with TRBD1 matching over 12 bases. Trimming removed 7 bases from V and 8 bases from J; junction bases left unmatched: 2. The CDR3 contains 11 residues. Germline lookup yields CDR1 SQVTM and CDR2 ANQGSEA. CDR3 protein: CSAGTGGEAFF. Here the CDR3 DNA reads TGCAGCGCCGGGACAGGGGGCGAAGCTTTCTTT.

The chain uses TRBV20-1 and TRBJ2-5, with TRBD1 matching over 7 bases. Germline lookup yields CDR1 DFQATT and CDR2 SNEGSKA (reference sequence). V lost 0 bases, J lost 5 bases, and 15 bases stayed unmatched. The CDR3 is 17 amino acids. CDR3 protein: CSARDVGQGVGTETQYF. The CDR3 nucleotides are TGCAGTGCTAGAGATGTTGGCCAGGGGGTGGGGACGGAGACCCAGTACTTC.

This clonotype was counted between two and nine times. The chain carries TRBV19 and TRBJ1-5; D unresolved. Germline V gene sequence: CDR1 LNHDA, CDR2 SQIVND (reference sequence). Trimming took off 2 bases at V and 1 base at J, with 6 bases between the two ends. The CDR3 length is 14 residues. The CDR3 is CASSITRSNQPQHF. For the CDR3, the DNA is TGTGCCAGTAGTATAACAAGGAGCAATCAGCCCCAGCATTTT.

J is TRBJ1-1 and V is TRBV9; no definite D call. With 3 bases removed from V and 4 bases from J, the gap between germline ends came to 10 bases. The CDR3 consists of 13 residues. Per germline, CDR1 SGDLS and CDR2 YYNGEE. CDR3 DNA: TGTGCCAGCAGCGGGGAGTCGGGCACTGAAGCTTTCTTT. This sequence encodes CASSGESGTEAFF. Filled out from reference TRBV9 and TRBJ1-1, the complete variable domain reads DSGVTQTPKHLITATGQRVTLRCSPRSGDLSVYWYQQSLDQGLQFLIQYYNGEERAKGNILERFSAQQFPDLHSELNLSSLELGDSALYFCASSGESGTEAFFGQGTRLTVV.

The chain combines TRBV6-6 with TRBJ1-3; 7 bases fit TRBD1. The CDR3 totals 15 residues. Germline CDR1 MNHNY, CDR2 SVGAGI (reference sequence). Unmatched junction bases numbered 6, after V lost 7 bases and J lost 0 bases. The chain's CDR3 is CASKKDRDSGNTIYF. The CDR3 coding sequence is TGTGCCAGCAAGAAAGACAGGGACTCTGGAAACACCATATATTTT.

CDR3 region: CATSNWDQETQYF. CDR3 sequence (DNA): TGTGCCACCTCGAATTGGGACCAAGAGACCCAGTACTTC. This chain links TRBV15 with TRBJ2-5; D gene uncertain. The CDR3 has 13 residues. V lost 8 bases and J lost 0, with 10 bases in between. Germline V gene lookup returns CDR1 LNHNV and CDR2 YYDKDF (reference sequence).

This clonotype was seen many times. The V and J genes are TRBV25-1 and TRBJ1-3; D unresolved. V lost 10 bases and J 2 bases, leaving 9 bases between the germline ends. The CDR3 length is 12 residues. Germline CDR1 reads MGHDK; CDR2 reads SYGVNS. Written as DNA, the CDR3 is TGTGCCACCTCGGATGCTGGAAACACCATATATTTT. Translating gives CATSDAGNTIYF.

This clonotype has only a few counts. The rearrangement joins TRBV7-9 to TRBJ2-7, with 8 bases aligning to TRBD2. J was trimmed by 3 bases and V by 5 bases; bases with no gene match: 9. CDR3 size: 15 residues. Germline values: CDR1 SEHNR, CDR2 FQNEAQ (reference sequence). CDR3 in DNA: TGTGCCAGCAGCCGAATGAGCGGGGGAGACTACGAGCAGTACTTC. Translating it yields CASSRMSGGDYEQYF.

In its sample, this clonotype was seen once. The chain uses TRBV12-3 or TRBV12-4 and TRBJ1-1; 8 positions match TRBD1. The CDR3 runs to 15 residues. V was clipped by 5 bases and J by 3 bases; unmatched bases: 8. CDR3 bases: TGTGCCAGCAGTCTCCGGTGGACAGGGCACACTGAAGCTTTCTTT. It codes for CASSLRWTGHTEAFF.

The genes are TRBV2 and TRBJ2-7; TRBD1 matches 8 bases. The CDR3 totals 15 residues. Germline values: CDR1 SNHLY, CDR2 FYNNEI. The V and J ends lost 5 bases and 2 bases, in that order; junction bases with no gene match: 8. Here the CDR3 reads CASSTQGARTYEQYF. In DNA, the CDR3 is TGTGCCAGCAGTACTCAGGGGGCACGTACCTACGAGCAGTACTTC.

Note on this clonotype: This sequence may be a read error, since a much larger clone differs from it by one base. This rearrangement joins TRBV19 to TRBJ1-1, with unresolved D. V lost 11 bases, J lost 4 bases, and 14 bases lay in between. The CDR3 length is 12 residues. Per germline, CDR1 LNHDA and CDR2 SQIVND (reference sequence). Here the CDR3 reads CAATEFGTEAFF. The DNA of the CDR3 is TGTGCCGCTACAGAGTTCGGCACTGAAGCTTTCTTT. The variable domain in full, completed from reference TRBV19 and TRBJ1-1, reads DGGITQSPKYLFRKEGQNVTLSCEQNLNHDAMYWYRQDPGQGLRLIYYSQIVNDFQKGDIAEGYSVSREKKESFPLTVTSAQKNPTAFYLCAATEFGTEAFFGQGTRLTVV.

This clonotype was observed a few times. This chain joins TRBV4-3 and TRBJ1-3; possibly TRBD1 for D (5 bases). CDR3 size: 14 residues. CDR1 is LGHNA, CDR2 YSLEER, per germline. Trimming took off 1 base at V and 8 bases at J, with 12 bases between the two ends. CDR3 sequence: CASSQVGQGDTIYF. DNA for the CDR3: TGCGCCAGCAGCCAAGTTGGGCAGGGAGACACCATATATTTT.

This clonotype was detected ten times or more. CDR3 in DNA: TGTGCCATCAGTCCTTCCCAGGGGGTGTCCTACGAGCAGTACTTC. This codes for CAISPSQGVSYEQYF. This chain joins TRBV10-3 and TRBJ2-7, with TRBD1 matching over 7 bases. Germline V gene lookup returns CDR1 ENHRY and CDR2 SYGVKD. V was clipped by 5 bases and J by 1 base; unmatched bases: 8. There are 15 residues in the CDR3.

The V and J genes are TRBV7-2 and TRBJ2-5; TRBD1 aligns across 8 bases. Germline CDR1 is SGHTA and CDR2 is FQGNSA. The CDR3 length is 15 residues. V lost 4 bases to trimming and J lost 5 bases; unmatched junction nucleotides: 9. The CDR3 here is CASSSLRGQGETQYF. The DNA for the CDR3 is TGTGCCAGCAGCTCACTCAGGGGGCAGGGGGAGACCCAGTACTTC.

CDR3: CASRSTSGRAHEQYF. CDR3 DNA: TGTGCCAGCAGGTCGACTAGCGGGAGGGCCCACGAGCAGTACTTC. V usage is TRBV6-4 and J usage is TRBJ2-7; 14 bases are a match to TRBD2. CDR1 and CDR2 from the germline V gene are MRHNA and SNTAGT. This CDR3 region has 15 residues. The V and J ends lost 6 bases and 5 bases, in that order; junction bases with no gene match: 6.

This clonotype was observed a few times. The genes are TRBV14 and TRBJ1-1; TRBD1 might be the D (5 bases). The CDR3 is 15 amino acids. The V gene's germline CDR1 is SGHDN and CDR2 FVKESK. Deletions cut 0 bases from V and 3 bases from J, with 11 bases between. For the CDR3, the DNA is TGTGCCAGCAGCCAAGATGTGGGGCACTACACTGAAGCTTTCTTT. Amino acids: CASSQDVGHYTEAFF.

The J gene is TRBJ2-5, the V gene TRBV10-2; weak D call: TRBD2 (6 bases). Germline V gene sequence: CDR1 WSHSY, CDR2 SAAADI. This CDR3 is built from 15 residues. The V end lost 6 bases, the J end lost 4 bases, and 18 bases lay between the germline ends. CDR3 sequence (DNA): TGCGCCAGCAGCTTGGGGGGTCGGGGCGGAGAGACCCAGTACTTC. It translates to CASSLGGRGGETQYF.